This T cell receptor (beta chain) originates from a study of graft-versus-host responses after intestinal transplantation. Study information: Recipients got multivisceral, liver-intestinal, or isolated intestinal transplants. Study results and limitations: Present in recipient marrow, GvH clones included some that appeared first in ileum or blood.

Repertoires were generated with immunoSEQ multiplex PCR, while TCRdb's copy carries only in-frame clones and drops some. The table records 27,000 or so clones, 82% of them present only once. Turning to this clone: Antigen specificity is unknown.

Trimming removed 5 bases at V and 1 base at J, with 11 bases between. Looked up from germline, CDR1 is LNHNV and CDR2 is YYDKDF (reference sequence). The CDR3 runs to 14 residues. The receptor was derived from a human donor who received an intestinal transplant. The rearrangement joins TRBV15 to TRBJ2-5; TRBD1 or TRBD2 may be the D gene (6 bases each). The sample here was unstimulated CD4+ T cells sorted from spleen or lymph node cells, taken before intestinal transplant. For the CDR3, the DNA is TGTGCCACCAGCCCGCGGGACATCCAAGAGACCCAGTACTTC. It yields the protein CATSPRDIQETQYF.